This TCR beta chain was captured by sequencing in a study of blood T cell repertoires in COVID-19. Study summary: Some COVID-19 samples were acute and others convalescent; all came from the United States, Italy and Spain. Sample material is recorded as cDNA or gDNA derived from T cells, B-cell-depleted T cells, or PBMCs.

Original data processing: Amplification of reference gene primers was used by the study to estimate nucleated cell counts. Sequencing used immunoSEQ multiplex PCR; TCRdb keeps in-frame clones, though not all of them. That table furnishes V, J and clone size, whereas the DNA furnished D and trimming. The sample records tens of thousands of clones, approximately 84% being singletons. Sequences were obtained from peripheral blood. This receptor was identified in a human donor in a cohort sampled during active COVID-19.

DNA for the CDR3: TGTGCCAGCAGCTCCCTGGACAGGTCCAACTACGAGCAGTACTTC. Its translation is CASSSLDRSNYEQYF. The rearrangement uses TRBV5-4 and TRBJ2-7; 7 nucleotides line up with TRBD1. The germline CDR1 and CDR2 sequences are SGHNT and YYREEE (reference sequence). The junction had 9 bases not matched to a gene; V was cut back by 3 bases and J by 3 bases. This CDR3 is 15 amino acids long.